This paragraph reports one TCR beta chain. Antigen unknown. This record comes from a study of T-cell memory formation after mild COVID-19. Study overall: TCR clustering was largely donor specific. Findings of the study overall: Memory sampled before infection contained some responding clones, suggesting cross-reactive memory joined. Of the contracting clones, CD4+ ones lay mainly in CM and EM, and CD8+ ones in EMRA.

Sample barcodes and UMIs were carried by the TCR alpha and TCR beta cDNA libraries that 5'RACE generated with constant-segment primers. Via MiXCR, TCRdb re-called the 5' RACE reads, giving one row per CDR3 protein. The sample holds around 420,000 distinct CDR3 sequences; 20% to 25% are singletons and the top ten take roughly 8.7%. The CDR3 spans 14 residues. Germline lookup yields CDR1 DFQATT and CDR2 SNEGSKA (reference sequence). V shed 0 bases and J shed 9 bases, with 12 bases lying between them. The receptor comes from an adult woman who had mild COVID-19 (a few samples of this study predate the infection). Cell type and time point are not known. The sequencing input was PBMCs or a T cell subset sorted from them (not recorded which). V gene TRBV20-1 combines with J gene TRBJ1-6, with no clear D. CDR3 DNA sequence: TGCAGTGCTAGAGATCGCACCGGGAGTTCACCCCTCCACTTT. It encodes CSARDRTGSSPLHF.